This TCR beta chain was sequenced in a study of control samples from healthy donors and cancer patients. Germline V gene sequence: CDR1 MNHEY, CDR2 SVGAGI. CDR3 length equals 13 residues. V lost 6 bases and J lost 2, with 10 bases in between. Sequenced by immunoSEQ multiplex PCR; TCRdb stores in-frame clones only, minus some. The sample records approximately 150,000 clones, about 90% being singletons. J is TRBJ2-5 and V is TRBV6-5; the D is unclear. The receptor was derived from a woman between 40 and 55 years old in good health. Sequenced sample: blood. CDR3 sequence reads: CASSPVKQETQYF. CDR3 in DNA: TGTGCCAGCAGCCCCGTGAAGCAAGAGACCCAGTACTTC.